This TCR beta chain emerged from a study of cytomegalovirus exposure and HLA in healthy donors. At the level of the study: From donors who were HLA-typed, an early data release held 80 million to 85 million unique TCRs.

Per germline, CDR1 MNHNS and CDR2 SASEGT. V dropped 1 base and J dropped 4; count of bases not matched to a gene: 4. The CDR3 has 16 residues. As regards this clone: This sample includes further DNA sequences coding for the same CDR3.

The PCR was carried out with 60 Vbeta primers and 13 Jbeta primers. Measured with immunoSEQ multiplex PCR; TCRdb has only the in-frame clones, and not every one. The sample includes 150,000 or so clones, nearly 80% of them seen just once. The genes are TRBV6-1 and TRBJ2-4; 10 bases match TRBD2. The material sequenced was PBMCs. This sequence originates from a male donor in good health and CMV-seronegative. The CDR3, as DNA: TGTGCCAGCAGTGAAGTAGGACTAGCGGTGAAAAACATTCAGTACTTC. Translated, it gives CASSEVGLAVKNIQYF.